This is a list of T cell receptor beta chains from one sample in a study of T cell changes during pregnancy in multiple sclerosis. Profiling relied on immunoSEQ multiplex PCR, and the TCRdb table lists in-frame clones only, not all of them. This repertoire shows about 70,000 clones, around nine tenths found once; its top ten account for 1.3% to 1.5%. The input for sequencing was peripheral blood, taken in the third trimester of pregnancy. These receptor sequences come from a female donor in good health, enrolled as a control in a pregnancy study. CDR3s include the opening cysteine and the closing phenylalanine or tryptophan. D genes are given only for firm matches.

NA	TRBJ1-2	TRBV7-9	CASSFVAGDGYTF	TGTGCCAGCAGCTTCGTTGCAGGGGACGGCTACACCTTC
TRBD1	TRBJ1-4	TRBV18	CASSPQGQGGEKLFF	TGTGCCAGCTCACCCCAGGGACAGGGTGGTGAAAAACTGTTTTTT
NA	TRBJ1-3	TRBV5-1	CASSLGYSGNTIYF	TGCGCCAGCAGCTTGGGTTACTCTGGAAACACCATATATTTT
NA	TRBJ2-7	TRBV10-3	CAISQGNDEQYF	TGTGCCATCAGCCAGGGGAACGACGAGCAGTACTTC
TRBD1	TRBJ1-2	TRBV19	CASSLGGDRLYGYTF	TGTGCCAGTAGCCTAGGGGGGGACAGGTTGTACGGCTACACCTTC
NA	TRBJ1-3	TRBV5-5	CASSFPGIRSGNTIYF	TGTGCCAGCAGCTTTCCAGGGATACGCTCTGGAAACACCATATATTTT
NA	TRBJ1-6	TRBV5-1	CASSLSGASSYNSPLHF	TGCGCCAGCAGCTTGTCTGGGGCAAGCTCCTATAATTCACCCCTCCACTTT
TRBD1	TRBJ1-2	TRBV10-3	CAISPPTGQGAYYGYTF	TGTGCCATCAGTCCGCCAACGGGACAGGGGGCTTACTATGGCTACACCTTC
TRBD1	TRBJ2-1	TRBV7-3	CASSRQGAYNEQFF	TGTGCCAGCAGCCGACAGGGGGCTTACAATGAGCAGTTCTTC
TRBD1	TRBJ2-7	TRBV6-5	CASSYSGQGNEQYF	TGTGCCAGCAGTTACTCCGGACAGGGAAACGAGCAGTACTTC
NA	TRBJ1-1	TRBV7-2	CASSLVGGYKAEAFF	TGTGCCAGCAGCTTAGTCGGAGGGTATAAGGCTGAAGCTTTCTTT